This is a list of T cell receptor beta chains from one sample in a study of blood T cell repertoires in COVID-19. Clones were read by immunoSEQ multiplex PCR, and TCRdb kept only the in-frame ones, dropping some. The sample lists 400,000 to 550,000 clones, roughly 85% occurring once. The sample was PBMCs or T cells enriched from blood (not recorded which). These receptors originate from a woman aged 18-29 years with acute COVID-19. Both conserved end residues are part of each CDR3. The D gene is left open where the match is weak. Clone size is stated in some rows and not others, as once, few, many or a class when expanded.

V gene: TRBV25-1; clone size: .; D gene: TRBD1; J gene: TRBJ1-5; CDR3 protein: CASTQGVGQPQHF; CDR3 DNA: TGTGCCAGTACACAGGGGGTGGGTCAGCCCCAGCATTTT
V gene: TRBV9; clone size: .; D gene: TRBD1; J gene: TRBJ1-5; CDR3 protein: CASSPGGFNQPQHF; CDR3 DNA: TGTGCCAGCAGCCCAGGGGGTTTCAATCAGCCCCAGCATTTT
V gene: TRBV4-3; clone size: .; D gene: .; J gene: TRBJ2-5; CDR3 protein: CASSQEYGHPQETQYF; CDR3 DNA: TGCGCCAGCAGCCAAGAATACGGACATCCCCAAGAGACCCAGTACTTC
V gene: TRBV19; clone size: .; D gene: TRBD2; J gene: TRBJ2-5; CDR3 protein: CASSQSGRSETQYF; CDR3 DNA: TGTGCCAGTAGTCAAAGCGGGAGAAGCGAGACCCAGTACTTC
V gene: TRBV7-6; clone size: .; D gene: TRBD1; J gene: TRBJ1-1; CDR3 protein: CASSTGVGEAFF; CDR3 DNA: TGTGCCAGCAGCACAGGGGTAGGGGAAGCTTTCTTT
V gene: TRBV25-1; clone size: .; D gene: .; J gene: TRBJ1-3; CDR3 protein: CASSEWSYLAGNTIYF; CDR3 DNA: TGTGCCAGCAGTGAATGGAGCTACTTGGCTGGAAACACCATATATTTT
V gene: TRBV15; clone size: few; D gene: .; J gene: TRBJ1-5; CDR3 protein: CATSRVGQPQHF; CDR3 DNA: TGTGCCACCAGCAGAGTCGGGCAGCCCCAGCATTTT
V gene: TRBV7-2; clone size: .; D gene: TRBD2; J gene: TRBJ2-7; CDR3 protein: CASSNSGRSYEQYF; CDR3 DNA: TGTGCCAGCAGCAATAGCGGGCGCTCCTACGAGCAGTACTTC
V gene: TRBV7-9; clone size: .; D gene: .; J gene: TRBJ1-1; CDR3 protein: CASSFGFGNTEAFF; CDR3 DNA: TGTGCCAGCAGCTTCGGGTTTGGAAACACTGAAGCTTTCTTT
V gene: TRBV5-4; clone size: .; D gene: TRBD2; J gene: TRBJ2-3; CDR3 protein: CASSLGQASGGRYTQYF; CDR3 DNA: TGTGCCAGCAGCTTAGGGCAGGCTAGCGGGGGGAGATATACGCAGTATTTT
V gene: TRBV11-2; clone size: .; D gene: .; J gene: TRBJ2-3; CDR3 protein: CASSLFLRTQYF; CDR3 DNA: TGTGCCAGCAGCTTATTTCTCAGAACGCAGTATTTT
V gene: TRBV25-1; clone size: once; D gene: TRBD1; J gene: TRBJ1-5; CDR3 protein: CASSSSGQGYQPQHF; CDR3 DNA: TGTGCCAGTTCTTCATCCGGACAGGGGTATCAGCCCCAGCATTTT
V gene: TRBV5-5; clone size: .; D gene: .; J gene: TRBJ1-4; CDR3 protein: CASSLDHVEEKLFF; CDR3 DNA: TGTGCCAGCAGCTTGGATCACGTAGAGGAAAAACTGTTTTTT
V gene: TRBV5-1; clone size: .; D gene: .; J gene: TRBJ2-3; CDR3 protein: CASSLLDSSTDTQYF; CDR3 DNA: TGCGCCAGCAGCTTACTCGACAGTAGCACAGATACGCAGTATTTT
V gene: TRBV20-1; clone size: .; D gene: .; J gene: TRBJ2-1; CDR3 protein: CSASGDLKDNEQFF; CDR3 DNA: TGCAGTGCTAGTGGGGACTTGAAAGACAATGAGCAGTTCTTC